These 22 T cell receptor beta chains share one sample of origin, sequenced in a study of cytomegalovirus exposure and HLA in healthy donors. 60 Vbeta and 13 Jbeta primers were used in PCR. The assay was immunoSEQ multiplex PCR, and TCRdb's table has in-frame clones only and misses some. This table holds 210,000 or so clones, around 80% found once. The sample consisted of PBMCs. These TCRs come from a woman aged 55-69 years in good health and CMV-seropositive.

The chain combines TRBV29-1 with TRBJ2-7; the match to TRBD2 covers 9 bases. Trimming cost V 2 bases and J 2 bases; bases outside gene matches: 4. Germline V gives CDR1 SQVTM, CDR2 ANQGSEA. The CDR3 sequence is 14 residues long. In DNA form, the CDR3 reads TGCAGCGTTGAATTGCTAGCGGGGACCTACGAGCAGTACTTC. This translates into CSVELLAGTYEQYF.

This clone has just a few counts. This chain uses TRBV5-1 with TRBJ2-7; D gene ambiguous. This CDR3 has 14 residues. Per germline, CDR1 SGHRS and CDR2 YFSETQ. V shed 1 base and J shed 4 bases, with 12 bases lying between them. CDR3 in DNA: TGCGCCAGCAGCTTGTCGAGTACCGATTACGAGCAGTACTTC. Its translation is CASSLSSTDYEQYF. The entire variable domain, with the rest obtained from reference TRBV5-1 and TRBJ2-7, is as follows: KAGVTQTPRYLIKTRGQQVTLSCSPISGHRSVSWYQQTPGQGLQFLFEYFSETQRNKGNFPGRFSGRQFSNSRSEMNVSTLELGDSALYLCASSLSSTDYEQYFGPGTRLTVT.

This chain links TRBV28 with TRBJ2-3; D perhaps matches TRBD1 (6 bases). The CDR3 sequence is 15 residues long. The V and J ends lost 3 bases and 1 base respectively, with 11 bases between them. The germline CDR1 and CDR2 sequences are MDHEN and SYDVKM. CDR3 DNA sequence: TGTGCCAGCAGTTTTGTGGGGGCAGGCACAGATACGCAGTATTTT. It encodes CASSFVGAGTDTQYF.

The chain links TRBV6-5 to TRBJ1-1; D gene unclear. Germline CDR1 reads MNHEY; CDR2 reads SVGAGI. The CDR3 runs 14 residues. Between the trimmed V and J ends, which lost 6 bases and 1 base, there was a span of 12 bases. For the CDR3, the DNA is TGTGCCAGCAGCACCCAGGCGAAGAACACTGAAGCTTTCTTT. Protein: CASSTQAKNTEAFF.

This clone was counted a single time. V is TRBV6-1 and J is TRBJ1-1; 8 bases are shared with TRBD1. The V gene end was trimmed by 5 bases and the J gene end by 4 bases; junction bases not matched to a gene: 3. Germline CDR1 MNHNS, CDR2 SASEGT. The CDR3 sequence is 13 residues long. The CDR3 nucleotides are TGTGCCAGCAGTCTGACAGGGGCCACTGAAGCTTTCTTT. Translating it yields CASSLTGATEAFF.

This rearrangement joins TRBV2 to TRBJ2-5, with 8 bases lining up with TRBD2. From germline, CDR1 is SNHLY and CDR2 FYNNEI. There are 13 residues in the CDR3. V lost 5 bases to trimming and J lost 4 bases; unmatched junction nucleotides: 3. For the CDR3, the DNA is TGTGCCAGCAGTCAGGGACTAGGAGAGACCCAGTACTTC. Residues: CASSQGLGETQYF.

Comments on this clone: One junction end does not reproduce the germline sequence, and a read error may be involved. The chain is built from TRBV7-9 and TRBJ1-3; D not resolved. The CDR3 totals 16 residues. Germline CDR1 and CDR2: SEHNR and FQNEAQ (reference sequence). The CDR3 loop is CSSSLIGSSSGNTIYF. For the CDR3, the DNA is TGTTCCAGCAGCTTAATTGGCTCTAGCTCTGGAAACACCATATATTTT.

The chain uses TRBV4-2 and TRBJ2-1; TRBD1 is a possible D gene (5 bases). Trimming took off 4 bases at V and 2 bases at J, with 9 bases between the two ends. The CDR3 has 14 residues. Germline V gene lookup returns CDR1 LGHNA and CDR2 YNFKEQ. Here the CDR3 reads CASSPTVAYNEQFF. CDR3 DNA: TGTGCCAGCAGCCCGACAGTAGCCTACAATGAGCAGTTCTTC.

This chain connects TRBV9 to TRBJ1-2; D might be TRBD1 (5 bases). The germline V gene has CDR1 SGDLS and CDR2 YYNGEE. The V end lost 6 bases, the J end lost 4 bases, and 16 bases lay between the germline ends. CDR3 size: 14 residues. The CDR3 here is CASTGGVQIYGYTF. DNA for the CDR3: TGTGCCAGCACCGGGGGTGTACAGATCTATGGCTACACCTTC.

The genes are TRBV4-1 and TRBJ1-6; TRBD1 might be the D (6 bases). Germline V gene data show CDR1 as MGHRA and CDR2 as YSYEKL. Trimming cost V 0 bases and J 12 bases, with 15 bases left between them. This CDR3 is 15 amino acids long. The DNA for the CDR3 is TGCGCCAGCAGCCAAGAAGGGGGGGGTTTTGGACCCCTCCACTTT. The encoded protein is CASSQEGGGFGPLHF.

This clone was observed a single time. The CDR3 is CASSFGSGETQYF. The CDR3 DNA reads as TGCGCCAGCAGCTTCGGGAGCGGCGAGACCCAGTACTTC. The V gene is TRBV5-1, the J gene TRBJ2-5; D might be TRBD2 (6 bases). Between the trimmed V and J ends, which lost 2 bases and 5 bases, there was a span of 10 bases. The CDR3 has 13 residues. CDR1 and CDR2 from the germline V gene are SGHRS and YFSETQ.

The rearrangement joins TRBV7-6 to TRBJ1-1; D ambiguous. The length of the CDR3 is 13 residues. Trimming removed 1 base from V and 1 base from J, with 4 bases in between. Germline V gene lookup returns CDR1 SGHVS and CDR2 FNYEAQ. The CDR3 DNA reads TGTGCCAGCAGCTTAGGCGCGAACACTGAAGCTTTCTTT. Encoded protein: CASSLGANTEAFF.

The chain couples TRBV7-9 to TRBJ1-2, with 9 nucleotides matching TRBD1. J lost 6 bases, V lost 5 bases, and 10 bases had no gene match. Germline CDR1 and CDR2: SEHNR and FQNEAQ (reference sequence). The CDR3 runs to 15 residues. For the CDR3, the DNA is TGTGCCAGCAGCCAACCGGGACAGGGAGAGAATGGCTACACCTTC. As protein: CASSQPGQGENGYTF.

This clone was found a few times. The rearrangement joins TRBV28 to TRBJ1-1; D not resolved. The CDR3 is 14 amino acids. CDR1 and CDR2 from the germline V gene are MDHEN and SYDVKM. Between the trimmed V and J ends, which lost 6 bases and 2 bases, there was a span of 13 bases. As DNA, the CDR3 is TGTGCCAGCAGCGGTTCCCCCTCAAACACTGAAGCTTTCTTT. It encodes CASSGSPSNTEAFF.

The CDR3 DNA sequence: TGTGCCAGCCCCCCCCTGTTAACAGATACGCAGTATTTT. Translated: CASPPLLTDTQYF. V gene TRBV21-1 combines with J gene TRBJ2-3; no DNA check was done on the table's D call, TRBD2. TRBV21-1 is classified as a pseudogene. CDR3 length: 13 residues.

This clone was recorded only once. The CDR3 reads CAWSVSASGAYNEQFF. DNA of the CDR3: TGTGCCTGGAGTGTATCGGCTAGCGGGGCCTACAATGAGCAGTTCTTC. J is TRBJ2-1 and V is TRBV30; 9 bases agree with TRBD2. CDR3 length equals 16 residues. The germline V gene encodes CDR1 GTSNPN and CDR2 SVGIG (reference sequence). V dropped 0 bases and J dropped 2; count of bases not matched to a gene: 5.

The V call is TRBV11-2, the J call TRBJ1-2; 8 nucleotides agree with TRBD1. Germline V gene lookup returns CDR1 SGHAT and CDR2 FQNNGV. The CDR3 is 15 amino acids. V lost 2 bases, J lost 0 bases, and 2 bases stayed unmatched. CDR3 in DNA: TGTGCCAGCAGCTTAACAGGGGGAGCTAACTATGGCTACACCTTC. It codes for CASSLTGGANYGYTF.

The chain has TRBV11-2 and TRBJ2-5; D is possibly TRBD2 (5 bases). V was shortened by 1 base and J by 5 bases, with 5 bases between the two germline ends. Germline loops: CDR1 SGHAT, CDR2 FQNNGV. CDR3 length: 12 amino acids. CDR3 residues: CASSLAGETQYF. The CDR3 nucleotides read TGTGCCAGCAGCTTAGCGGGGGAGACCCAGTACTTC.

This clone has just a few counts. The chain recombines TRBV7-2 with TRBJ1-4, with TRBD1 matching 8 bases. The CDR3 has 16 residues. V shed 2 bases and J 8 bases; nucleotides not matched to a gene: 10. In germline, CDR1 is SGHTA, CDR2 FQGNSA. CDR3 nucleotide sequence: TGTGCCAGCAGCTTATACAGGGGGAGGAAAGGGGAAAAACTGTTTTTT. It translates to CASSLYRGRKGEKLFF.

The chain uses TRBV2 and TRBJ1-3, with 8 bases aligning to TRBD1. CDR1 is SNHLY, CDR2 FYNNEI, per germline. V lost 6 bases to trimming and J lost 1 base; unmatched junction nucleotides: 8. The CDR3 is 16 residues long. CDR3 sequence reads: CASSAITGGSGNTIYF. CDR3 nucleotide sequence: TGTGCCAGCAGCGCTATTACAGGGGGTTCTGGAAACACCATATATTTT.

The CDR3 DNA follows: TGCGCCAGCAGCGCGGGGGGGCGAGAGACCCAGTACTTC. This gives the protein CASSAGGRETQYF. The chain recombines TRBV10-2 with TRBJ2-5; TRBD2 agrees at 9 bases. This CDR3 has 13 residues. V trimming: 6 bases; J trimming: 4 bases; junction bases outside the gene matches: 3. CDR1 is WSHSY and CDR2 is SAAADI in the germline V gene.

This clone occurred once. The chain is built from TRBV18 and TRBJ1-2, with D maybe TRBD1 (5 bases). V gave up 0 bases and J gave up 5 bases, with 10 bases separating them. The CDR3 totals 14 residues. Germline V gene data show CDR1 as KGHSH and CDR2 as LQKENI. CDR3 DNA: TGTGCCAGCTCACCACCAGGGGCAAAATATGGCTACACCTTC. Its protein is CASSPPGAKYGYTF.